One sample yielded the 24 T cell receptor beta chains listed below, sequenced in a study. Adaptor-ligated barcode primers were used to amplify TRBV12-4/TRBJ1-2 clonotypes. Each CDR3 protein gets one entry after TCRdb re-called the multiplex PCR reads with MiXCR. The repertoire holds approximately 1,300 distinct CDR3 sequences, with roughly 20% as singletons. Sequences were obtained from naive CD4+ T cells sorted from blood. Subset specified: naive CD4+ T cells, CD4+CD45RA+CD25-. These receptors were obtained from a female donor with breast cancer.

This clonotype is classed as medium-sized. The genes are TRBV12-3 or TRBV12-4 and TRBJ1-2, with 9 bases that match TRBD1. This CDR3 region has 18 residues. Trimming removed 8 bases from V and 8 bases from J; junction bases left unmatched: 24. The CDR3 DNA follows: TGTGCCAGCCAAAGAAGTTTAGGTGTAAGGGGACAGGGATCCGGCTACACCTTC. Translation: CASQRSLGVRGQGSGYTF.

This clonotype is labeled as medium-sized. The rearrangement links TRBV12-3 or TRBV12-4 to TRBJ1-2; D call uncertain. Trimming took off 3 bases at V and 4 bases at J, with 15 bases between the two ends. The CDR3 totals 15 residues. CDR3 sequence reads: CASSFLRERLYGYTF. Here the CDR3 DNA reads TGTGCCAGCAGTTTTCTTAGGGAAAGGCTCTATGGCTACACCTTC.

The J gene is TRBJ1-2, the V gene TRBV12-3 or TRBV12-4; weak D call: TRBD1 (5 bases). The CDR3 is 13 residues long. Trimming took 2 bases from V and 3 from J, leaving 7 bases between them. As DNA, the CDR3 is TGTGCCAGCAGTTTAACAGGAGACTATGGCTACACCTTC. Residues: CASSLTGDYGYTF.

In this sample, this clonotype is medium-sized. The chain couples TRBV12-3 or TRBV12-4 to TRBJ1-2; 7 positions agree with TRBD1. V lost 7 bases and J lost 3; bases outside the gene matches: 8. CDR3 length equals 14 residues. Here the CDR3 reads CASTRQGNDYGYTF. As DNA, the CDR3 is TGTGCCAGCACACGACAGGGCAACGACTATGGCTACACCTTC.

By its share, this clonotype is medium-sized. J is TRBJ1-2 and V is TRBV12-3 or TRBV12-4; no definite D call. Trimming shortened V by 6 bases and J by 8 bases, and 19 bases separated the two germline ends. CDR3 length: 14 residues. The CDR3 region has the DNA TGTGCCAGCAGATCCTCCGGGAGCTTGTGGGGCTACACCTTC. Translation: CASRSSGSLWGYTF.

On this clonotype itself: A much more abundant neighbour one base away suggests this may be a read error. The rearrangement joins TRBV12-3 or TRBV12-4 to TRBJ1-2, with D perhaps TRBD1 (5 bases). This CDR3 region has 12 residues. This CDR3 reads CAGRAYSYGYTF. CDR3 DNA: TGTGCCGGCAGGGCCTACTCTTATGGCTACACCTTC.

In this sample, this clonotype is medium-sized. The CDR3 spells CASRTGYEGYGYTF. The CDR3 bases are TGTGCCAGCAGGACAGGATACGAAGGCTATGGCTACACCTTC. The chain carries TRBV12-3 or TRBV12-4 and TRBJ1-2; tentative D call: TRBD1 (6 bases). The V end was cut by 6 bases, the J end by 4 bases, with 15 bases between. The CDR3 consists of 14 residues.

This clonotype qualifies as medium-sized. V usage is TRBV12-3 or TRBV12-4 and J usage is TRBJ1-2, with TRBD1 identical over 9 bases. Trimming cost V 1 base and J 8 bases; bases outside gene matches: 5. The CDR3 is 14 residues long. CDR3 region: CASSLGDRAEGYTF. CDR3 DNA: TGTGCCAGCAGTTTAGGGGACAGGGCGGAGGGCTACACCTTC.

This clonotype is medium-sized by share. The chain joins TRBV12-3 or TRBV12-4 to TRBJ1-2; weak D call: TRBD1 (5 bases). Trimming took 5 bases from V and 7 from J, leaving 11 bases between them. The CDR3 extends over 12 amino acids. The chain's CDR3 is CASSQGGSGYTF. CDR3 DNA: TGTGCCAGCAGTCAGGGCGGCAGTGGCTACACCTTC.

Concerning this clonotype: This is likely a read error, given that the CDR3 carries no conserved phenylalanine or tryptophan at its end. The genes are TRBV12-3 or TRBV12-4 and TRBJ1-2, with TRBD1 as a possible D gene (6 bases). The CDR3 is 13 amino acids. The V end lost 6 bases, the J end lost 4 bases, and 12 bases lay between the germline ends. DNA for the CDR3: TGTGCCAGCAGCTGGACAGCTCGCTATGGCTACACCCTC. It codes for CASSWTARYGYTL.

This clonotype is medium-sized. The rearrangement joins TRBV12-5 to TRBJ1-2, with D possibly TRBD1 on 5 matching bases. The CDR3 totals 14 residues. Germline loops: CDR1 LGHNT, CDR2 FRNRAP. V was cut by 7 bases and J by 3 bases, with 15 bases left in between. CDR3: CASAASGTDYGYTF. The DNA of the CDR3 is TGTGCTAGTGCCGCATCGGGGACCGACTATGGCTACACCTTC.

This clonotype is medium-sized by share. This rearrangement joins TRBV12-3 or TRBV12-4 to TRBJ1-2; D unresolved. V gave up 6 bases and J gave up 4 bases, with 15 bases separating them. This CDR3 contains 14 residues. The chain's CDR3 is CASRGRRTLYGYTF. Written as DNA, the CDR3 is TGTGCCAGCAGAGGACGGCGGACGCTCTATGGCTACACCTTC.

As concerns this clonotype: No conserved phenylalanine or tryptophan is present at the end of the CDR3, so a read error is the likely explanation. The rearrangement links TRBV12-3 or TRBV12-4 to TRBJ1-2; D possibly corresponds to TRBD1 (5 bases). The CDR3 loop spans 14 amino acids. Trimming took 5 bases from V and 6 from J, leaving 16 bases between them. The CDR3 DNA is TGTGCCAGCAGTCTAGGGGCAGGACCCCATGGCTACACCCTC. It specifies CASSLGAGPHGYTL.

Worth noting for this clonotype: One base away lies a much larger clone, so this may be a sequencing read error. The chain couples TRBV12-3 or TRBV12-4 to TRBJ1-2; 8 positions agree with TRBD1. This CDR3 is built from 15 residues. CDR3: CASSYKDREGYSYTF. CDR3 DNA: TGTGCCAGCAGTTATAAGGACAGGGAGGGCTATAGCTACACCTTC.

The rearrangement joins TRBV12-3 or TRBV12-4 to TRBJ1-2; 8 bases are shared with TRBD1. V gave up 4 bases and J gave up 7 bases; unmatched junction bases: 5. CDR3 length: 13 residues. The CDR3 loop is CASSWDRFLGYTF. CDR3 nucleotide sequence: TGTGCCAGCAGTTGGGACAGGTTTCTTGGCTACACCTTC.

Within the sample, this clonotype is medium-sized. DNA for the CDR3: TGTGCCAGCAGTCCAACAGGGTTAGGAGCTCTGTCTGGCTACACCTTC. It is translated as CASSPTGLGALSGYTF. V is TRBV12-3 or TRBV12-4 and J is TRBJ1-2; a weak D match, TRBD1 (6 bases). CDR3 length equals 16 residues. Trimming left V 5 bases short and J 7 bases short, with 23 bases between.

In its sample, this clonotype is medium-sized. The chain recombines TRBV12-3 or TRBV12-4 with TRBJ1-2; D not certain. This CDR3 spans 15 amino acids. The V and J ends lost 2 bases and 6 bases respectively, with 16 bases between them. CDR3 in DNA: TGTGCCAGCAGTTTACGTAGAAATGCCATTCATGGCTACACCTTC. Protein sequence: CASSLRRNAIHGYTF.

A note on this clonotype: Sequence at one end of the junction differs from germline and may be a read error. The gene calls are TRBV12-3 or TRBV12-4 and TRBJ1-2; 7 bases fit TRBD1. This CDR3 contains 15 residues. The CDR3 loop is CASSLGGTANYGYTF. CDR3 in DNA: TGCGCCAGCAGTTTAGGTGGGACAGCTAACTATGGCTACACCTTC.

This clonotype counts as medium-sized. This chain uses TRBV12-3 or TRBV12-4 with TRBJ1-2; D might be TRBD1 (5 bases). This CDR3 is 13 amino acids long. V was shortened by 7 bases and J by 7 bases, with 16 bases between the two germline ends. CDR3 in DNA: TGTGCCAGCAACTTACTGGGACTTTCTGGCTACACCTTC. The encoded protein is CASNLLGLSGYTF.

Sample share makes this clonotype large. The chain links TRBV12-3 or TRBV12-4 to TRBJ1-2; perhaps TRBD1 as D (5 bases). This CDR3 is 14 amino acids long. The V end lost 0 bases, the J end lost 5 bases, and 10 bases lay between the germline ends. The CDR3 here is CASSLAQAPYGYTF. DNA of the CDR3: TGTGCCAGCAGTTTAGCACAGGCGCCTTATGGCTACACCTTC.

Notes on this clonotype: Possible read error: a much larger clone is one base away. The chain uses TRBV12-3 or TRBV12-4 and TRBJ1-2, with D uncertain. This CDR3 comprises 14 residues. V was trimmed by 6 bases and J by 4 bases, leaving 15 bases between them. CDR3 sequence (DNA): TGTGCCAGCAGCCCCTCGGGTCAGAGCTATGGCTACACCTTC. Protein: CASSPSGQSYGYTF.

This clonotype is medium-sized (0.01 to 0.1%) in the sample. CDR3: CASSFQGNGYTF. The CDR3 nucleotides are TGTGCCAGCAGTTTCCAGGGGAATGGCTACACCTTC. This chain uses TRBV12-3 or TRBV12-4 with TRBJ1-2; maybe TRBD1 (6 bases). This CDR3 has 12 residues. Between the trimmed V and J ends, which lost 3 bases and 6 bases, there was a span of 8 bases.

Sample share makes this clonotype medium-sized. The chain's CDR3 is CASGLGKQGTLNYGYTF. The CDR3 DNA reads as TGTGCTAGTGGTTTGGGAAAACAGGGTACTCTTAACTATGGCTACACCTTC. V gene TRBV12-5 combines with J gene TRBJ1-2; possible D gene TRBD1, 6 bases. This CDR3 spans 17 amino acids. V gave up 1 base and J gave up 1 base, with 16 bases separating them. Germline CDR1 is LGHNT and CDR2 is FRNRAP.

This clonotype appeared many times. This chain connects TRBV12-3 or TRBV12-4 to TRBJ1-2; D is unclear. The ends were cut back, 3 bases at V and 7 bases at J, with 12 bases in the middle. The CDR3 covers 13 residues. The CDR3 sequence is CASSLWPLGGYTF. DNA for the CDR3: TGTGCCAGCAGTTTGTGGCCCTTAGGTGGCTACACCTTC.